This T cell receptor beta chain was sequenced in a study of blood T cell repertoires in COVID-19. Looking at the study overall: The samples span acute and convalescent COVID-19 from the United States, Italy and Spain. PBMCs, B-cell-depleted T cells, or T cells provided the cDNA or gDNA that made up the material.

As handled by the study authors: Reference gene primer amplification yielded estimated nucleated cell counts. The assay was immunoSEQ multiplex PCR, and TCRdb's table has in-frame clones only and misses some. V, J and clone size are taken as reported in that table, and D and trimming were inferred from the DNA itself. The table has about 69,000 clones, 65% to 85% seen once; the top ten hold 15% to 20%. The V gene lost 4 bases and the J gene lost 1 base, with 17 bases spanning the gap. From germline, CDR1 is SGDLS and CDR2 YYNGEE. This CDR3 is 16 amino acids long. The sequenced sample consisted of peripheral blood. The chain links TRBV9 to TRBJ1-1; D gene uncertain. The receptor's source is a man aged 60-69 years with acute or convalescent COVID-19. CDR3 coding DNA: TGTGCCAGCAGCCCCCAACCAGACATGGGGAACACTGAAGCTTTCTTT. Amino acids: CASSPQPDMGNTEAFF.